This T cell receptor (beta chain) was identified in a study of vaccination and CD4 T cells after COVID-19. Turning to the study itself: Two of the convalescents were Hispanic, and convalescents were six males and four females. Notes on the study in general: The study found that a median approximately 90% of reactive clones in convalescent patients appeared only post-vaccination. Spike mono-reactivity applied to 304 of 307 vaccine-specific clones detected in convalescent patients.

Treatment reported: roughly 11-day PBMC culture with coronavirus spike peptide pools or control peptides (ViraFEST assay). Sequenced with the Oncomine TCR Beta short-read assay was DNA taken from cultured CD4+ T cells. TCRdb redid the calling of the PCR reads with MiXCR, one entry per CDR3 protein. The table includes 13,000 or so distinct CDR3 sequences, under 60% detected once. The germline gives CDR1 MDHEN, CDR2 SYDVKM. This CDR3 region has 16 residues. V lost 3 bases to trimming and J lost 5 bases, with 20 bases between them. Points on this clonotype: Its target is not known.

The sequence was collected from a human donor who had recovered from COVID-19. The V and J genes are TRBV28 and TRBJ2-7; TRBD1 or TRBD2 may be the D gene (5 bases each). The sequencing sample was made of CD4+ T cells from blood, cultured in vitro. The CDR3 DNA is TGTGCCAGCAGTTTTTCGACGGGGACGGTAGGGCACGAGCAGTACTTC. Protein: CASSFSTGTVGHEQYF. Complete variable domain (other parts from reference TRBV28 and TRBJ2-7): DVKVTQSSRYLVKRTGEKVFLECVQDMDHENMFWYRQDPGLGLRLIYFSYDVKMKEKGDIPEGYSVSREKKERFSLILESASTNQTSMYLCASSFSTGTVGHEQYFGPGTRLTVT.